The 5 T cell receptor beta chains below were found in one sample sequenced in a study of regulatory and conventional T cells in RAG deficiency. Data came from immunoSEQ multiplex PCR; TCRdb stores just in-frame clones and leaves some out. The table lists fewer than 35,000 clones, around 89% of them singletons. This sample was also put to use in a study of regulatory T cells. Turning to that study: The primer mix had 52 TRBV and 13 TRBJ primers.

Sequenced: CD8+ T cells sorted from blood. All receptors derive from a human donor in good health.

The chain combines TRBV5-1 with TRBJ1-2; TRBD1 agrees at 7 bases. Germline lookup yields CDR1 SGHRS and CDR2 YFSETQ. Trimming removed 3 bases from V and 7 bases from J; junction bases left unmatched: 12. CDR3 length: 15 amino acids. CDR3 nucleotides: TGCGCCAGCAGCTACCAGGGGGGGCGTGGAGGTGGCTACACCTTC. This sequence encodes CASSYQGGRGGGYTF.

The DNA of the CDR3 is TGTGCCAGCAGCGCCGCGGGTGCCGGCTATGGCTACACCTTC. Residues: CASSAAGAGYGYTF. This chain connects TRBV9 to TRBJ1-2; D remains unclear. The CDR3 contains 14 residues. The germline CDR1 and CDR2 sequences are SGDLS and YYNGEE. With 3 bases removed from V and 4 bases from J, the gap between germline ends came to 13 bases.

CDR3 residues: CSVEGTETNYGYTF. Here the CDR3 DNA reads TGCAGCGTTGAAGGGACAGAGACTAACTATGGCTACACCTTC. This chain uses TRBV29-1 with TRBJ1-2; D might be TRBD1 (6 bases). The CDR3 is 14 amino acids. The V end lost 1 base, the J end lost 0 bases, and 9 bases lay between the germline ends. Germline CDR1 reads SQVTM; CDR2 reads ANQGSEA.

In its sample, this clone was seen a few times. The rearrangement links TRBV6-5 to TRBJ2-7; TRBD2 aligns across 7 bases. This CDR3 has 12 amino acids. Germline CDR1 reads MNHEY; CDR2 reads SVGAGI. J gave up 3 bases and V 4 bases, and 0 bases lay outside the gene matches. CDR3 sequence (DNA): TGTGCCAGCAGTTGGGGGGGCTACGAGCAGTACTTC. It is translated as CASSWGGYEQYF.

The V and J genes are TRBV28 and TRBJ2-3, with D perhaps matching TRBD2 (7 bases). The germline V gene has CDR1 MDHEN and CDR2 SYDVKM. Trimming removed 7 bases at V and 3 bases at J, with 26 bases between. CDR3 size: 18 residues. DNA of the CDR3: TGTGCCAGCAAACCTGCTTGGGGGCGGGAGTCGGTGACAGATACGCAGTATTTT. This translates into CASKPAWGRESVTDTQYF.